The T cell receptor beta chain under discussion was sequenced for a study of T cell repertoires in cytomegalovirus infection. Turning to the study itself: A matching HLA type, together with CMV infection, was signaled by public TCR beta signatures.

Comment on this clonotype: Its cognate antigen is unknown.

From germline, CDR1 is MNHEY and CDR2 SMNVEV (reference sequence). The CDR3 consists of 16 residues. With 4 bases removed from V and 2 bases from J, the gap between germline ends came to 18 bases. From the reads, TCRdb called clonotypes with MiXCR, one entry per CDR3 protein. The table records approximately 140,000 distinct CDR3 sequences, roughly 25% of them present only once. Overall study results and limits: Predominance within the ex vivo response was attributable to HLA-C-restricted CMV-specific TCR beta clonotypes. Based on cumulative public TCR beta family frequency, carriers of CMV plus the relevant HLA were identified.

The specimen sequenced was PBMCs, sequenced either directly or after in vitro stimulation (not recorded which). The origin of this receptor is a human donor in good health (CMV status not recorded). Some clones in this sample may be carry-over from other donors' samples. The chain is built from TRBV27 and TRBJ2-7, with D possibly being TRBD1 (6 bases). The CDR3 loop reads CASSSSPGGPTYEQYF. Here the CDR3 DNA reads TGTGCCAGCAGTTCCTCTCCTGGGGGCCCTACCTACGAGCAGTACTTC.